The 11 T cell receptor beta chains listed next were all sequenced from one sample in a study of OX40 agonist ivuxolimab in advanced cancers. TCRdb's table, derived via immunoSEQ multiplex PCR, lists solely in-frame clones and lacks some. Of some 87,000 clones in the sample, around 94% were seen once. Sample: CD4+ or CD8+ T cells sorted from blood, taken in a trial of the OX40 agonist ivuxolimab. The receptors derive from an adult with an advanced solid tumor such as melanoma, head and neck, liver or kidney cancer.

The genes are TRBV10-3 and TRBJ1-1; TRBD1 is a possible D gene (6 bases). CDR1 ENHRY and CDR2 SYGVKD come from the germline V gene. The V gene lost 3 bases and the J gene lost 1 base, with 12 bases spanning the gap. The CDR3 is 15 amino acids. The CDR3 here is CAISDGGGSNTEAFF. The CDR3 nucleotides are TGTGCCATCAGTGACGGGGGGGGCTCGAACACTGAAGCTTTCTTT.

V is TRBV2 and J is TRBJ2-1, with 10 bases lining up with TRBD2. Germline assignment: CDR1 SNHLY and CDR2 FYNNEI. The CDR3 has 17 amino acids. The junction had 6 bases not matched to a gene; V was cut back by 2 bases and J by 2 bases. CDR3: CASSEILAGATYNEQFF. DNA for the CDR3: TGTGCCAGCAGTGAAATCCTAGCGGGAGCTACCTACAATGAGCAGTTCTTC.

The V gene is TRBV19, the J gene TRBJ2-1, with 11 bases that match TRBD1. Germline values: CDR1 LNHDA, CDR2 SQIVND (reference sequence). There are 15 residues in the CDR3. The trim removed 4 bases at V and 4 bases at J, leaving 3 bases unmatched. DNA for the CDR3: TGTGCCAGTAGTACCGGGACAGGGGGTTACAATGAGCAGTTCTTC. Its protein is CASSTGTGGYNEQFF. Supplemented by reference TRBV19 and TRBJ2-1, the full variable domain reads DGGITQSPKYLFRKEGQNVTLSCEQNLNHDAMYWYRQDPGQGLRLIYYSQIVNDFQKGDIAEGYSVSREKKESFPLTVTSAQKNPTAFYLCASSTGTGGYNEQFFGPGTRLTVL.

The CDR3: CASSFDTSTDTQYF. The CDR3 bases are TGTGCCAGCAGTTTTGACACCAGCACAGATACGCAGTATTTT. This rearrangement joins TRBV27 to TRBJ2-3; D not certain. Germline assignment: CDR1 MNHEY and CDR2 SMNVEV (reference sequence). Trimming left V 3 bases short and J 0 bases short, with 7 bases between. CDR3 length: 14 residues.

The chain is built from TRBV11-1 and TRBJ2-7; unclear D gene. V shed 1 base and J shed 2 bases, with 9 bases lying between them. This CDR3 is built from 14 residues. Looked up from germline, CDR1 is SGHAT and CDR2 is FQDESV (reference sequence). The CDR3 DNA reads as TGTGCCAGCAGCTTAGTTCCAGACCCCTACGAGCAGTACTTC. It is translated as CASSLVPDPYEQYF.

This sequence joins TRBV29-1 and TRBJ2-2; 8 nucleotides agree with TRBD2. Trimming took 1 base from V and 6 from J; bases not matched to a gene: 4. Germline CDR1 and CDR2: SQVTM and ANQGSEA. There are 14 residues in the CDR3. The CDR3, as DNA: TGCAGCGTTGAAGCGGGAGGGCCCCCCGGGGAGCTGTTTTTT. It is translated as CSVEAGGPPGELFF.

In its sample, this clone was seen once. The V gene is TRBV6-5, the J gene TRBJ2-7, with D hard to call. V was cut by 0 bases and J by 7 bases, with 13 bases left in between. Germline assignment: CDR1 MNHEY and CDR2 SVGAGI. This CDR3 has 14 residues. The CDR3 DNA sequence: TGTGCCAGCAGTTACTCGTCGGGTGGAAAGGAGCAGTACTTC. Its protein is CASSYSSGGKEQYF.

To note about this clone: This sample includes further DNA sequences coding for the same CDR3. CDR3 residues: CASSIGQGAYEQYF. Written as DNA, the CDR3 is TGTGCCAGTAGTATTGGTCAGGGCGCCTACGAGCAGTACTTC. V and J are TRBV19 and TRBJ2-7, with D possibly being TRBD1 (5 bases). This CDR3 is built from 14 residues. V was shortened by 3 bases and J by 2 bases, with 11 bases between the two germline ends. Germline V CDR1 and CDR2: LNHDA, SQIVND (reference sequence).

This clone was seen just once. V usage is TRBV16 and J usage is TRBJ2-1, with D hard to call. Germline V gene data show CDR1 as KGHSY and CDR2 as FQNENV. V lost 2 bases to trimming and J lost 6 bases, with 5 bases between them. The CDR3 covers 12 residues. CDR3 DNA sequence: TGTGCCAGCAGCCAAGCCACCAATGAGCAGTTCTTC. Protein: CASSQATNEQFF.

In the case of this clone: Other DNA sequences of this sample code for an identical CDR3. The genes are TRBV10-3 and TRBJ2-7, with D unresolved. The germline V gene encodes CDR1 ENHRY and CDR2 SYGVKD. The CDR3 is 14 amino acids. The V end lost 6 bases, the J end lost 6 bases, and 18 bases lay between the germline ends. The CDR3 spells CAISEGELVGEQYF. The CDR3 DNA reads as TGTGCCATCAGCGAAGGCGAGTTGGTGGGCGAGCAGTACTTC.

The chain has TRBV30 and TRBJ2-7; D remains unclear. The CDR3 runs 15 residues. Trimming stripped 3 bases from V and 2 bases from J, with 17 bases between. Germline CDR1 is GTSNPN and CDR2 is SVGIG (reference sequence). The CDR3 nucleotides read TGTGCCTGGAGCTTACACCTTCAGCTAGCCTACGAGCAGTACTTC. Translating it yields CAWSLHLQLAYEQYF. Using reference TRBV30 and TRBJ2-7 for the parts outside the CDR3, the full variable domain is SQTIHQWPATLVQPVGSPLSLECTVEGTSNPNLYWYRQAAGRGLQLLFYSVGIGQISSEVPQNLSASRPQDRQFILSSKKLLLSDSGFYLCAWSLHLQLAYEQYFGPGTRLTVT.